These T cell receptor beta chains were read from a single sample in a study of shared clonotypes between healthy human individuals. The protocol was immunoSEQ multiplex PCR, while the TCRdb copy is restricted to in-frame clones and leaves out a portion. The sample holds 950,000 to 1,100,000 clones, approximately 78% seen once. The sequenced sample consisted of memory CD4+ T cells from PBMCs. The receptors shown here come from a young man in good health. Some clones in this sample may be carry-over from other donors' samples. Both conserved end residues are part of each CDR3. A D gene is named only where the DNA matches it firmly. Part of the rows lack a size; the others show once, few, many or a class for expanded clones.

j_call,clone_size,v_call,d_call,cdr3_aa,cdr3_nt
TRBJ2-7,-,TRBV28,TRBD1,CASSLSQTGYEQYF,TGTGCCAGCAGTTTATCCCAGACAGGGTACGAGCAGTACTTC
TRBJ1-1,-,TRBV2,TRBD1,CASSDRGRTEAFF,TGTGCCAGCAGCGACAGGGGTAGGACTGAAGCTTTCTTT
TRBJ2-2,-,TRBV14,-,CASSHRLSNTGELFF,TGTGCCAGCAGCCATAGGCTTTCGAACACCGGGGAGCTGTTTTTT
TRBJ2-5,-,TRBV5-8,TRBD2,CASSLARGGTQYF,TGTGCCAGCAGCTTGGCCCGGGGGGGGACCCAGTACTTC
TRBJ2-7,few,TRBV6-5,-,CASSYSFGSEQYF,TGTGCCAGCAGTTACTCGTTCGGGAGCGAGCAGTACTTC
TRBJ1-6,-,TRBV2,-,CASTGQSHYNSPLHF,TGTGCCAGCACTGGACAATCTCACTATAATTCACCCCTCCACTTT
TRBJ2-3,once,TRBV4-1,TRBD1,CASRHWPGGTTDTQYF,TGCGCCAGCCGTCACTGGCCAGGGGGAACCACAGATACGCAGTATTTT
TRBJ1-1,-,TRBV5-6,-,CASLGLTNTEAFF,TGTGCCAGCCTGGGACTCACGAACACTGAAGCTTTCTTT
TRBJ1-3,-,TRBV7-9,-,CASSPGGFSGNTIYF,TGTGCCAGCAGCCCTGGGGGGTTCTCGGGAAACACCATATATTTT
TRBJ2-1,-,TRBV6-6,TRBD2,CASGTSENSYNEQFF,TGTGCGAGCGGGACTAGCGAGAACTCCTACAATGAGCAGTTCTTC
TRBJ2-3,-,TRBV5-1,-,CASSLVGLPDTQYF,TGCGCCAGCAGCTTGGTAGGGCTACCAGATACGCAGTATTTT
TRBJ2-7,-,TRBV7-9,TRBD2,CASSPGGTSVFPEQYF,TGTGCCAGCAGCCCCGGGGGGACTAGCGTTTTCCCCGAGCAGTACTTC
TRBJ1-4,-,TRBV25-1,-,CASSAAGEGNEKLFF,TGTGCCAGCAGTGCGGCTGGAGAGGGAAATGAAAAACTGTTTTTT
TRBJ2-1,-,TRBV15,-,CATSRGQGNEQFF,TGTGCCACCAGCAGAGGGCAGGGAAATGAGCAGTTCTTC
TRBJ2-7,-,TRBV4-1,TRBD2,CASSQGDGQLTSGSSYEQYF,TGCGCCAGCAGCCAAGGGGACGGGCAACTGACTAGCGGGAGCTCCTACGAGCAGTACTTC
TRBJ2-7,-,TRBV6-6,TRBD1,CASSRRDRATYEQYF,TGTGCCAGCAGTCGCCGGGACAGGGCCACCTACGAGCAGTACTTC
TRBJ2-3,-,TRBV4-2,TRBD2,CASSHISGREGDTQYF,TGTGCCAGCAGCCATATTAGCGGGAGGGAGGGAGATACGCAGTATTTT
TRBJ2-7,-,TRBV5-1,-,CASSLQARTYEQYF,TGCGCCAGCAGCTTGCAAGCGAGGACCTACGAGCAGTACTTC
TRBJ1-5,-,TRBV28,-,CASTLSGLGDGQPQHF,TGTGCCAGCACCCTCTCGGGGTTGGGGGATGGTCAGCCCCAGCATTTT
TRBJ2-5,-,TRBV18,-,CASSPDSSRETQYF,TGTGCCAGCTCACCGGACAGTTCCCGGGAGACCCAGTACTTC
TRBJ2-5,-,TRBV10-3,TRBD1,CAITRDRGETQYF,TGTGCCATCACCCGGGACAGGGGTGAGACCCAGTACTTC
TRBJ2-7,-,TRBV4-2,-,CASSQGGTRDSIYEQYF,TGTGCCAGCAGCCAGGGTGGCACAAGGGACTCGATTTACGAGCAGTACTTC
TRBJ2-7,-,TRBV7-8,-,CASSVGSGHEQYF,TGTGCCAGCAGCGTAGGGTCAGGACACGAGCAGTACTTC
TRBJ2-2,-,TRBV5-6,-,CASSVGPTGELFF,TGTGCCAGCAGCGTCGGACCCACCGGGGAGCTGTTTTTT
TRBJ2-7,-,TRBV10-3,-,CAISDPRRTVYEQYF,TGTGCCATCAGTGATCCCCGACGTACAGTCTACGAGCAGTACTTC
TRBJ2-7,-,TRBV29-1,-,CSVGTGQMNYEQYF,TGCAGCGTGGGGACGGGACAAATGAACTACGAGCAGTACTTC
TRBJ2-5,-,TRBV7-3,-,CASSLTGQPETQYF,TGTGCCAGCAGCTTAACGGGGCAGCCAGAGACCCAGTACTTC
TRBJ1-2,-,TRBV7-8,-,CASSPVAGNYGYTF,TGTGCCAGCAGCCCGGTGGCCGGAAACTATGGCTACACCTTC